The 13 T cell receptor beta chains reported below all come from one sample, sequenced in a study of Graves' ophthalmopathy and Graves' hyperthyroidism. RNA served as the template for amplifying TCR beta CDR3 regions. The workflow started with a first-round RT-PCR run with HTBI primers and then moved on to a second-round multiplex PCR. One entry per CDR3 protein results from TCRdb running MiXCR on the multiplex PCR reads. The table has about 590,000 distinct CDR3 sequences, 35% to 45% seen once. The material sequenced was peripheral blood or thyroid tissue (not recorded which). The receptors here all came from an adult man with Graves' hyperthyroidism.

This clonotype was counted at least ten times. J is TRBJ1-2 and V is TRBV6-5, with D possibly TRBD1 on 5 matching bases. Germline V gene data show CDR1 as MNHEY and CDR2 as SVGAGI. V dropped 0 bases and J dropped 8 bases, with 19 bases sitting between them. This CDR3 is built from 16 residues. The CDR3 sequence is CASSYSSLGALAGYTF. In DNA, the CDR3 is TGTGCCAGCAGTTACTCGTCCCTCGGGGCCCTAGCGGGCTACACCTTC.

As DNA, the CDR3 is TGTGCCAGCAGTTTATCCCCACTAGCGGGAGGAGACGAGCAGTACTTC. Protein product: CASSLSPLAGGDEQYF. The rearrangement joins TRBV27 to TRBJ2-7, with 12 bases identical to TRBD2. The CDR3 consists of 16 residues. CDR1 is MNHEY, CDR2 SMNVEV, per germline (reference sequence). Trimming cost V 0 bases and J 5 bases; bases outside gene matches: 5.

The CDR3, as DNA: TGTGCCAGCAGTGAAGGGGCTAGCGGGGGGGCCGGAGAGACCCAGTACTTC. It yields the protein CASSEGASGGAGETQYF. The chain is built from TRBV2 and TRBJ2-5; 12 bases agree with TRBD2. The germline V gene has CDR1 SNHLY and CDR2 FYNNEI. The CDR3 is 17 amino acids. J was trimmed by 4 bases and V by 1 base; bases with no gene match: 7.

About this clonotype: A single base separates this from a much larger clone, so it may be a read error. This rearrangement joins TRBV6-1 to TRBJ1-5, with a weak D call TRBD1 (6 bases). The CDR3 runs 15 residues. V dropped 5 bases and J dropped 3 bases, with 14 bases sitting between them. CDR1 and CDR2 from the germline V gene are MNHNS and SASEGT. The CDR3 DNA is TGTGCCAGCAGTTACTTGACAGGCCCCAATCAGCCCCAGCATTTT. Residues: CASSYLTGPNQPQHF.

CDR3: CSASGAPPGYEQYF. The DNA for the CDR3 is TGCAGTGCTAGTGGCGCCCCTCCGGGATACGAGCAGTACTTC. The chain recombines TRBV20-1 with TRBJ2-7, with D tentatively TRBD2 (5 bases). V lost 3 bases to trimming and J lost 4 bases, with 16 bases between them. The CDR3 spans 14 residues. The V gene's germline CDR1 is DFQATT and CDR2 SNEGSKA (reference sequence).

The chain couples TRBV12-3 or TRBV12-4 to TRBJ2-2; a weak D match, TRBD1 (6 bases). The CDR3 sequence is 18 residues long. V lost 5 bases, J lost 4 bases, and 23 bases lay in between. The CDR3, as DNA: TGTGCCAGCAGTCGCCGGCACAACAGGGAATCAAGCACCGGGGAGCTGTTTTTT. Its protein is CASSRRHNRESSTGELFF.

This clonotype has a count of ten or more. The chain combines TRBV7-2 with TRBJ2-5; maybe TRBD2 (6 bases). Germline CDR1 reads SGHTA; CDR2 reads FQGNSA. V was cut by 1 base and J by 2 bases, with 11 bases left in between. The CDR3 loop spans 15 amino acids. CDR3 DNA sequence: TGTGCCAGCAGCTTAGGCGGGGCGGGGCAAGAGACCCAGTACTTC. It yields the protein CASSLGGAGQETQYF.

This clonotype came up a few times. At one end, the junction sequence differs from germline, possibly due to a read error. The J gene is TRBJ2-7, the V gene TRBV4-1; 8 bases are a match to TRBD2. CDR1 and CDR2 (germline): MGHRA, YSYEKL. CDR3 length: 16 amino acids. The CDR3 spells CASSQRSLAGIEEQYF. CDR3 nucleotides: TGTGCCAGCAGCCAACGATCTTTAGCGGGAATTGAGGAGCAGTACTTC.

This chain links TRBV7-9 with TRBJ2-7; perhaps TRBD2 as D (6 bases). The J call may be faulty, since TRBJ2-1 better matches the DNA end. Germline values: CDR1 SEHNR, CDR2 FQNEAQ (reference sequence). The CDR3 loop spans 14 amino acids. The CDR3 sequence is CASSFGGTNNEQFF. In nucleotides, the CDR3 is TGTGCCAGCAGCTTCGGGGGAACTAACAATGAGCAGTTCTTC.

In this sample, this clonotype turned up many times. The V gene is TRBV19, the J gene TRBJ2-7, with D perhaps matching TRBD2 (6 bases). Germline V gives CDR1 LNHDA, CDR2 SQIVND (reference sequence). The ends were cut back, 1 base at V and 3 bases at J, with 10 bases in the middle. The CDR3 is made up of 14 amino acids. The CDR3 sequence: CASSIGGGIYEQYF. In DNA form, the CDR3 reads TGTGCCAGTAGTATAGGAGGAGGGATCTACGAGCAGTACTTC. The entire variable domain, with the rest obtained from reference TRBV19 and TRBJ2-7, is as follows: DGGITQSPKYLFRKEGQNVTLSCEQNLNHDAMYWYRQDPGQGLRLIYYSQIVNDFQKGDIAEGYSVSREKKESFPLTVTSAQKNPTAFYLCASSIGGGIYEQYFGPGTRLTVT.

This clonotype was counted between two and nine times. The J gene is TRBJ2-2, the V gene TRBV12-3 or TRBV12-4; D gene unclear. Trimming shortened V by 1 base and J by 6 bases, and 12 bases separated the two germline ends. The CDR3 contains 15 residues. In DNA, the CDR3 is TGTGCCAGCAGTTTAGGATTCTCGCTAGCCGGGGAGCTGTTTTTT. Protein sequence: CASSLGFSLAGELFF.

This clonotype was found many times. V and J are TRBV7-9 and TRBJ1-4; 8 bases match TRBD1. Trimming cost V 2 bases and J 2 bases; bases outside gene matches: 7. CDR1 and CDR2 from the germline V gene are SEHNR and FQNEAQ (reference sequence). CDR3 length: 17 residues. CDR3 sequence: CASSLPPWTGTNEKLFF. The DNA of the CDR3 is TGTGCCAGCAGCTTACCGCCTTGGACAGGGACTAATGAAAAACTGTTTTTT.

The chain is built from TRBV2 and TRBJ2-5; 14 bases are a match to TRBD2. CDR1 and CDR2 from the germline V gene are SNHLY and FYNNEI. The trim removed 6 bases at V and 5 bases at J, leaving 5 bases unmatched. CDR3 length: 15 amino acids. The DNA for the CDR3 is TGTGCCAGCAGCGTGACTAGCGGGGGGGATGAGACCCAGTACTTC. Translated, it gives CASSVTSGGDETQYF.